The clone carrying this TCR beta chain turned up a few times. Its target is not known. The data were produced by immunoSEQ multiplex PCR, yet TCRdb's version contains in-frame clones alone and is incomplete. Among about 1 million clones listed, around 74% were seen once. Both subsets, CD45RA+ naive and CD45RA-negative memory, were split from the CD4+ cells. These data come from a study of shared clonotypes between healthy human individuals. Study-wide results and caveats: Relative to clonotypes present in all four donors, those not shared had lower generation probabilities.

This clonotype was sampled from a man aged 18 to 30 in good health. Material for sequencing was memory CD4+ T cells sorted from blood. Subset denoted: CD45RA-negative fraction.

The DNA of the CDR3 is TGTGCCAGTAAGGAAGGGTCTAACTATGGCTACACCTTC. Translated: CASKEGSNYGYTF. This chain connects TRBV19 to TRBJ1-2; D uncertain. The CDR3 is made up of 13 amino acids. Germline values: CDR1 LNHDA, CDR2 SQIVND (reference sequence). V dropped 7 bases and J dropped 0 bases, with 9 bases sitting between them.